This TCR beta chain is drawn from a study of shared clonotypes between healthy human individuals. Losses at the gene ends were 5 bases for V and 7 bases for J; bases not matched to a gene: 16. The germline CDR1 and CDR2 sequences are MNHEY and SMNVEV (reference sequence). The CDR3 sequence is 18 residues long. CD8 cells classed as naive were CD45RO-negative and positively selected for CCR7, excluding terminally differentiated effector memory CD45RA+ cells. Some clones are missing from TCRdb's copy, which holds only in-frame ones; the method was immunoSEQ multiplex PCR. The sample includes 750,000 to 1,000,000 clones, almost 95% seen only once; the top ten take about 25%.

The sequenced material came from naive CD8+ T cells sorted from blood. This TCR came from a man aged 25-40 years in good health. V is TRBV27 and J is TRBJ2-1; 11 bases match TRBD2. For the CDR3, the DNA is TGTGCCAGCAGTCTGCCTACCGGGACTAGCGGCTTGGGGAATGAGCAGTTCTTC. Protein product: CASSLPTGTSGLGNEQFF.